The TCR beta chain described here comes from a study of blood T cell repertoires in COVID-19. Study as a whole: Whether acute or convalescent, the COVID-19 samples came from the United States, Italy and Spain. T cells, B-cell-depleted T cells, or PBMCs supplied cDNA or gDNA.

Seattle enrolled patients during active infection and tracked them longitudinally. The method was immunoSEQ multiplex PCR; TCRdb's version includes in-frame clones alone and lacks a portion of them. In the table there are a few hundred thousand clones, around 89% of which are singletons. The CDR3 runs 17 residues. Germline CDR1 is SGHRS and CDR2 is YFSETQ. V shed 0 bases and J 1 base; nucleotides not matched to a gene: 4. This TCR derives from a woman in her sixties with COVID-19, enrolled during active disease. The gene calls are TRBV5-1 and TRBJ2-7, with 13 bases that match TRBD2. The sample was peripheral blood. DNA for the CDR3: TGCGCCAGCAGCTTGGAAGGGGGACTAGCGGGGTCCTACGAGCAGTACTTC. It specifies CASSLEGGLAGSYEQYF.